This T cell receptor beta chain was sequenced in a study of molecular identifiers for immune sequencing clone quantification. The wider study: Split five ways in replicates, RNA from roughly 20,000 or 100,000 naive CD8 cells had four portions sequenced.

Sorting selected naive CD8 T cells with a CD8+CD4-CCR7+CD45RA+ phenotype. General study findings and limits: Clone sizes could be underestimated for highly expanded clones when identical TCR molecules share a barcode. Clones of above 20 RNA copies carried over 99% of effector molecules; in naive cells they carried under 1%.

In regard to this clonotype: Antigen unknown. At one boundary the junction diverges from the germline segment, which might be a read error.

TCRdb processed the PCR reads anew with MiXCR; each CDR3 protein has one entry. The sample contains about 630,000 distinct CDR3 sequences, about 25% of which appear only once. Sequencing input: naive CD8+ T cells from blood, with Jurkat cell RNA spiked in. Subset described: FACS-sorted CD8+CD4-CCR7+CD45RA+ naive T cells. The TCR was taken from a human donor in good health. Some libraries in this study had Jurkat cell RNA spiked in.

The CDR3 region has the DNA TGTGCCGGCAGCTCAGTTGGGGGTCAGCTTTCCTCCTACGAGCAGTACTTC. Amino acid sequence: CAGSSVGGQLSSYEQYF. The chain is built from TRBV7-9 and TRBJ2-7; D could derive from TRBD1 or TRBD2 (5 bases each). Germline V gene data show CDR1 as SEHNR and CDR2 as FQNEAQ (reference sequence). The length of the CDR3 is 17 residues.